This TCR beta chain stems from a study of neoadjuvant anti-PD-1 for oral cavity cancer. About the study: Patients without progression received a fourth nivolumab dose around day 43, then surgical resection on days 50-56. General observations from the study: Treg/Th17 ratio rose with pretreatment blood and fell with post-treatment tumor TCRbeta clonality.

Clones were read by immunoSEQ multiplex PCR, and TCRdb kept only the in-frame ones, dropping some. Altogether 72,000 or so clones are present, around 88% being singletons, with the ten largest covering 3% to 3.5%. Regarding this clone: Its cognate antigen is unknown.

The CDR3 is 15 residues long. CDR1 is SGHNT and CDR2 is YENEEA in the germline V gene. Trimming at V came to 5 bases and at J to 2 bases, leaving 5 bases not matched to a gene. Patients were newly diagnosed with stage II-IVA oral cavity squamous cell carcinoma without prior systemic or radiation treatment. Cohort: HPV-negative, locally advanced oral cavity squamous cell carcinoma patients. The material was PBMCs, obtained before nivolumab (anti-PD-1) treatment. The chain is built from TRBV11-3 and TRBJ2-2; 7 bases agree with TRBD2. The sequence was collected from a person aged 35 to 85 with oral cavity squamous cell carcinoma. The CDR3 bases are TGTGCCAGCAGCCCTAGCGGCATAAACACCGGGGAGCTGTTTTTT. This gives the protein CASSPSGINTGELFF. The full variable domain, rest sourced from reference TRBV11-3 and TRBJ2-2, is EAGVVQSPRYKIIEKKQPVAFWCNPISGHNTLYWYLQNLGQGPELLIRYENEEAVDDSQLPKDRFSAERLKGVDSTLKIQPAELGDSAVYLCASSPSGINTGELFFGEGSRLTVL.